This paragraph reports one T cell receptor (beta chain). Its antigen is unidentified. The assay was immunoSEQ multiplex PCR, and TCRdb's table has in-frame clones only and misses some. This sample has roughly 120,000 clones, with roughly 90% found just once. Germline assignment: CDR1 GTSNPN and CDR2 SVGIG (reference sequence). Trimming removed 0 bases from V and 4 bases from J, with 7 bases in between. This CDR3 region has 13 residues. The data belong to a study of cytomegalovirus exposure and HLA in healthy donors. Overall study findings and caveats: High sensitivity and specificity were reportedly achieved when the classifier diagnosed cytomegalovirus status.

The donors were in the 120-subject validation cohort; that cohort was separate from the roughly 680-subject first cohort. The TCR was taken from a woman under 30 in good health and CMV-seronegative. V gene TRBV30 combines with J gene TRBJ1-3; D unclear. Sequenced input: PBMCs. CDR3 residues: CAWSVGRGNTIYF. CDR3 coding DNA: TGTGCCTGGAGTGTGGGCCGGGGAAACACCATATATTTT. The full variable domain, completed using reference TRBV30 and TRBJ1-3, is SQTIHQWPATLVQPVGSPLSLECTVEGTSNPNLYWYRQAAGRGLQLLFYSVGIGQISSEVPQNLSASRPQDRQFILSSKKLLLSDSGFYLCAWSVGRGNTIYFGEGSWLTVV.